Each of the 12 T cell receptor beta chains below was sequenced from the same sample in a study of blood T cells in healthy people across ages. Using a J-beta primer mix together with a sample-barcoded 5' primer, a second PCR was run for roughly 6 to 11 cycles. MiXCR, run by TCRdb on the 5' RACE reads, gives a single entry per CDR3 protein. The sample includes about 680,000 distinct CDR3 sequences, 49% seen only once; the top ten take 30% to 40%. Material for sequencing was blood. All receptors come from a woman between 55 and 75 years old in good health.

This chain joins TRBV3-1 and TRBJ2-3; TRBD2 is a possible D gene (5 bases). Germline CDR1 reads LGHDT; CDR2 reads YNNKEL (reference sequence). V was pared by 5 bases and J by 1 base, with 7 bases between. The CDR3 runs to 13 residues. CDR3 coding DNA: TGTGCCAGCAGCGGGAGTGGCACAGATACGCAGTATTTT. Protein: CASSGSGTDTQYF.

The chain's CDR3 is CASSLVSSWNEQYF. DNA for the CDR3: TGTGCCAGCAGCTTAGTGTCTAGTTGGAATGAGCAGTACTTC. The chain employs TRBV7-9 and TRBJ2-7; no definite D call. From germline, CDR1 is SEHNR and CDR2 FQNEAQ (reference sequence). The CDR3 extends over 14 amino acids. Trimming removed 1 base at V and 7 bases at J, with 14 bases between.

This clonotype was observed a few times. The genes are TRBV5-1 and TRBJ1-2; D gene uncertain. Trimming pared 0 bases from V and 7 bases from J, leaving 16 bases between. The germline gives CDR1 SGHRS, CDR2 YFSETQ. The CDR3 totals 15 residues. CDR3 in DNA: TGCGCCAGCAGCTTGGCCGCCCCAGGAAGTGGTGGCTACACCTTC. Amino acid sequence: CASSLAAPGSGGYTF.

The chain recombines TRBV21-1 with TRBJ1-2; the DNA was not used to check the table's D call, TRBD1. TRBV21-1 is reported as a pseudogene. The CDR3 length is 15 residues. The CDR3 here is CASSNVGRTDYGYIF. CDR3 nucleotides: TGTGCCAGCAGCAACGTTGGGCGGACGGACTATGGCTACATCTTC.

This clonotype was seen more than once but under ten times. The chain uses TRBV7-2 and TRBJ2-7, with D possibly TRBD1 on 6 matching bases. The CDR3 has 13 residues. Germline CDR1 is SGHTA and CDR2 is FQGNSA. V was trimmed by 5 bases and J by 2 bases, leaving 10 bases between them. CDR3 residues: CASSGQIPYEQYF. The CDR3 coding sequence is TGTGCCAGCAGCGGACAGATACCCTACGAGCAGTACTTC.

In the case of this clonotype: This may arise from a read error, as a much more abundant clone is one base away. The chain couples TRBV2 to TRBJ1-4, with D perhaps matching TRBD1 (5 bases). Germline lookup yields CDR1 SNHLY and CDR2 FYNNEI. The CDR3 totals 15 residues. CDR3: CASSSRQPTNERLFF. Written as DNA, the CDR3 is TGTGCCAGCAGTTCCAGACAGCCAACTAATGAAAGACTGTTTTTT.

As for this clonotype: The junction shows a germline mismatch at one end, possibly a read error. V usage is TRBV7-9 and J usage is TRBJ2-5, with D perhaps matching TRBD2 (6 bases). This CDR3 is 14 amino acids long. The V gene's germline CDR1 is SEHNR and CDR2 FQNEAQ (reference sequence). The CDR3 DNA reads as TGTGCCAGCAGCGTAGCCCGTAGCGGCGGCCGATCGTACTTC. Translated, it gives CASSVARSGGRSYF.

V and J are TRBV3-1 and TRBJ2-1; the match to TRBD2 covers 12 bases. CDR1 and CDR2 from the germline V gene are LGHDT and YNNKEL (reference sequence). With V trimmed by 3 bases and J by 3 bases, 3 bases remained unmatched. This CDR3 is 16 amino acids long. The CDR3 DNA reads TGTGCCAGCAGCCAGACTAGCGGGAGTTTCTACAATGAGCAGTTCTTC. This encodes CASSQTSGSFYNEQFF.

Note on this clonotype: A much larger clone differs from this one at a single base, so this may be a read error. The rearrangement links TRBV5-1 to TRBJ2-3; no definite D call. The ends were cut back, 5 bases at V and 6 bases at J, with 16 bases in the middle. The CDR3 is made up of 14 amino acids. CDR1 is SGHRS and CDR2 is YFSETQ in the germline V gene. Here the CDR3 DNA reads TGCGCCAGCAGAAGGGCGAGAGAGTCGGATACGCAGTATTTT. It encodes CASRRARESDTQYF.

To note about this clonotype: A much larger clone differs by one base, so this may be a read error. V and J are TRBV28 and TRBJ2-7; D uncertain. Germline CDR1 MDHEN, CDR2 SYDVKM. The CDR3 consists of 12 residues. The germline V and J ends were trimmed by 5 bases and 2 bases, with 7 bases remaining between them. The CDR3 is CASSGNPYEQYF. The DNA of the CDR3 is TGTGCCAGCAGTGGAAACCCCTACGAGCAGTACTTC.

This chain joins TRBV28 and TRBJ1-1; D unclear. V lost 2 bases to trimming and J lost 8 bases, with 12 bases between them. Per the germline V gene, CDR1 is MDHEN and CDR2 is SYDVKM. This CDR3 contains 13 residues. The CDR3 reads CASSLVGPGEAFF. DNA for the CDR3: TGTGCCAGCAGTTTAGTAGGTCCAGGCGAAGCTTTCTTT.

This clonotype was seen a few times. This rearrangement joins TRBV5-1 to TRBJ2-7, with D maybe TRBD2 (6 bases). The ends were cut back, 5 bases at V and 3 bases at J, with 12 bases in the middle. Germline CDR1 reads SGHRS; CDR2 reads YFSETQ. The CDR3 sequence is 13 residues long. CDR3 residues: CASSPGTFYEQYF. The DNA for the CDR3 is TGCGCCAGCAGTCCTGGGACTTTCTACGAGCAGTACTTC.